Included here is one TCR beta chain sequence, with context. Repertoires were generated with immunoSEQ multiplex PCR, while TCRdb's copy carries only in-frame clones and drops some. The sample consists of some 100,000 clones, roughly 79% of them appearing once. There are 14 residues in the CDR3. Germline CDR1 is MNHEY and CDR2 is SVGAGI. The V and J ends lost 6 bases and 4 bases respectively, with 15 bases between them. This sample is drawn from a study of blood T cell repertoires in COVID-19. The sequence was obtained from a man in his sixties or seventies with active or convalescent COVID-19. The chain is built from TRBV6-5 and TRBJ1-2, with a weak D call TRBD1 (5 bases). The sample taken for sequencing was peripheral blood. CDR3 region: CASRNAPDSYGYTF. Here the CDR3 DNA reads TGTGCCAGCAGAAACGCCCCCGACAGCTATGGCTACACCTTC.